The 3 T cell receptor beta chains below all came from one sample that was sequenced in a study of cytomegalovirus exposure and HLA in healthy donors. The PCR was carried out with 60 Vbeta primers and 13 Jbeta primers. The assay was immunoSEQ multiplex PCR, and TCRdb's table has in-frame clones only and misses some. The table lists over 65,000 clones, about 68% of them singletons. The sample comprised PBMCs. The receptors stem from a woman between 50 and 59 years old in good health and CMV-seropositive.

The V gene is TRBV5-1, the J gene TRBJ2-6; D possibly corresponds to TRBD2 (7 bases). Germline V lookup: CDR1 SGHRS, CDR2 YFSETQ. The CDR3 is 18 amino acids. Trimming pared 1 base from V and 1 base from J, leaving 15 bases between. CDR3: CASSLRGGLRSGANVLTF. As DNA, the CDR3 is TGCGCCAGCAGCTTGAGGGGGGGTTTGAGATCTGGGGCCAACGTCCTGACTTTC.

This chain uses TRBV7-9 with TRBJ1-6; 11 nucleotides line up with TRBD1. With 5 bases clipped from V and 6 bases from J, the junction kept 12 bases outside the gene matches. Germline V gene data show CDR1 as SEHNR and CDR2 as FQNEAQ (reference sequence). The CDR3 totals 18 residues. Written as DNA, the CDR3 is TGTGCCAGCAGCCTCGGCCGGGACAGGGGGGCTTTTAATTCACCCCTCCACTTT. Translating it yields CASSLGRDRGAFNSPLHF.

This clone was counted between two and nine times. This chain connects TRBV7-7 to TRBJ2-7, with D perhaps matching TRBD1 (6 bases). Germline-derived CDR1 and CDR2 are SSHAT and FNYEAQ (reference sequence). The ends were cut back, 2 bases at V and 3 bases at J, with 11 bases in the middle. The CDR3 sequence is 14 residues long. Here the CDR3 reads CASSLTLDSYEQYF. Here the CDR3 DNA reads TGTGCCAGCAGCTTAACCTTGGACAGCTACGAGCAGTACTTC.